Here is one T cell receptor (beta chain) with its context. Its antigen has not been determined. No base quality values were provided; no much bigger clone lies one nucleotide off. Using the deep immunoSEQ assay, TCR CDR3 regions were amplified from genomic DNA by multiplex PCR. Extracted genomic DNA from each cell subset was distributed evenly across all wells of several immunoSEQ 96-well plates, and each plate was treated as a replicate. For sorted subsets, 150 to 250 ng of genomic DNA, equivalent to roughly 33,000 T cell genomes, went into each replicate PCR. Purified libraries were quantified with a Qubit 3.0 fluorometer, sized on a Bioanalyzer 2100, and re-quantified with the KAPA Library Quantification kit. A separate single-read 150-cycle Illumina NextSeq 550 flow cell was used to sequence each immunoSEQ 96-well plate. For the original study's pipeline: Because the immunoSEQ output held only junctional sequences and lacked quality scores, the filtering could not match the filtering applied to full-length reads. To assign V/J genes and CDR3, sequences were annotated using PyIR, a Python wrapper for IgBLAST v1.9, with IMGT germline references. Any read was removed if the V/J assignment was weak (E-value above 1e-6), the CDR3 was missing, or the read contained stop codons, out-of-frame junctions, or ambiguous translated residues. V3J clonotypes were defined by identical inferred V gene, J gene, and CDR3 amino acid sequence. The percentage overlap between two repertoires was calculated by dividing the number of shared unique clonotypes by the size of the smaller repertoire. Three approaches were used to assess repertoire richness: RTK rarefaction, the Chao1 estimator, and Recon v2.1 estimates of unobserved clonotypes. OLGA was used to compute generation probabilities for all TCRbeta clonotypes that the gDNA method yielded from a handful of donors. Entries here come from immuneACCESS through TCRdb and include only in-frame sequences with V and J called. Some clones fail to appear in such tables; in the studies checked, an unresolved V gene covers under half of the shortfall, and the cause of the remainder is unknown. The V and J calls and clone size come from that table; D and trimming were worked out from the DNA. The sample contains around 2.5 million clones, 93% of them found a single time. The biggest ten clones account for 0.36% of the sample.

The donors were healthy, HIV-negative adults who had no recently reported acute infections or vaccinations. Only Caucasian adults living in Nashville, Tennessee, USA were represented among the donors. CD4+ T cells were enriched by magnetic negative selection; naive cells were then positively selected on CD45RA, and the negative fraction formed the memory subset. After blood collection by leukapheresis, PBMCs were isolated using Ficoll-Histopaque density gradient centrifugation and then cryopreserved in the vapor phase of liquid nitrogen. Purity and quantity of every magnetically sorted T cell population were checked by analytical flow cytometry. Genomic DNA was isolated from each sorted fraction and quantified by UV absorbance on a Nanodrop 2000c. The data stem from a study of shared clonotypes between healthy human individuals (dated by TCRdb to about 2020). With respect to the entire study: Three men and a couple of women, aged 18 to 49 years, made up the cohort. Per donor, leukapheresis produced somewhere between about 0.94 and 9 billion PBMCs. Libraries were prepared and TCR repertoires were sequenced by different laboratories using diverse techniques, in order to increase sequencing depth and limit assay-specific biases. To estimate repertoire size and how much clonotypes are shared between individuals, the study performed deep sequencing of blood TCR repertoires from a few healthy adults. Per donor, three plates each were used for CD4 naive and CD4 memory, two for CD8 naive, and one for CD8 memory.

The investigation overall reported the following: Pairwise subsampling led to the expectation that sequencing depth would affect the degree of clonotype sharing among donors. Sampling was restricted to blood, and TCR repertoires in tissues likely differ from the TCR repertoires found in blood. Compared with non-shared clonotypes, the clonotypes found in all four sorted-subset donors had higher generation probabilities. About 5% of naive CD4, 3% to 3.5% of naive CD8, around 2.3% of memory CD4, and roughly 0.4% of memory CD8 clonotypes were shared across a few donors. Larger estimated clonotype richness was generally found for naive subsets than for memory subsets. Incomplete sequencing was indicated by rarefaction of sorted-subset datasets, despite the large sequencing depth. Because the study included a small number of donors, the genetic and exposure-history diversity represented was limited.

CDR1 and CDR2 were assigned from the germline V gene as MNHEY and SVGAGI. The CDR3 spans 15 residues, from the cysteine through the phenylalanine. The DNA shown is the 45-base CDR3, in frame from base 1. Trimming leaves V shorter by 6 bases and J shorter by 8 bases, with the junction holding 13 bases beyond the gene matches. The sample taken for sequencing was naive CD4+ T cells from PBMCs. The label giving this sample's cell subset or site can be read as: CD45RA+ positively selected. The rearranged segments are TRBV6-5 and TRBJ2-5, with TRBD2 matching 9 junction bases. This clonotype was obtained from a man aged 18 to 30 in good health. Some clones in this sample may be carry-over from other donors' samples. The DNA is TGTGCCAGCAGCCGCGGGGGGGCTAGCGGGATTACCCAGTACTTC. This codes for CASSRGGASGITQYF.